The clone carrying this T cell receptor (beta chain) was recorded many times. Antigen unknown. This entry belongs to a study of early T cells in non-severe SARS-CoV-2 infection. About the research overall: Sequencing of bulk RNA from unsorted whole blood was done, without chain pairing. Findings of the study overall: Anti-spike CD8 responses were favored in VDJdb matching, and private and CD4 specificities were missed.

Germline V gene lookup returns CDR1 MNHNS and CDR2 SASEGT. This CDR3 is 13 amino acids long. The germline V and J ends were trimmed by 7 bases and 3 bases, with 13 bases remaining between them. Molecules of cDNA were individually given unique molecular identifiers that were attached to them. TCRdb passed the 5' RACE reads through MiXCR, listing each CDR3 protein once. The sample records about 100,000 distinct CDR3 sequences, about an eighth being singletons. This chain joins TRBV6-1 and TRBJ2-7; D perhaps matches TRBD2 (6 bases). The sequencing sample was made of whole blood. The receptor was derived from an adult who was a healthcare worker with PCR-confirmed SARS-CoV-2 infection or an uninfected control (not recorded which). As DNA, the CDR3 is TGTGCCAGCACTCGGGACTCAAACTACGAGCAGTACTTC. Translation gives CASTRDSNYEQYF.